What follows is one TCR beta chain and its context. These data originate in a study of blood T cell repertoires in COVID-19. Whole-study context: COVID-19 samples, acute and convalescent, were from the United States, Italy and Spain.

Authors' analysis steps: Amplifying reference gene primers gave estimates of nucleated cell counts. The protocol was immunoSEQ multiplex PCR, while the TCRdb copy is restricted to in-frame clones and leaves out a portion. V and J calls and clone size are as listed in that table; D and trimming were resolved from the DNA. The sample lists 540,000 or so clones, roughly nine tenths seen once, with roughly 8% in the top ten. V shed 3 bases and J shed 2 bases, with 11 bases lying between them. Germline assignment: CDR1 SGDLS and CDR2 YYNGEE. This CDR3 has 14 residues. The chain is built from TRBV9 and TRBJ1-1; a possible D gene is TRBD1 (5 bases). Material: peripheral blood. The receptor was isolated from a woman aged 50 to 65 with COVID-19, enrolled during active disease. The CDR3 DNA reads as TGTGCCAGCAGCGCGTTGCAGGGTAACACTGAAGCTTTCTTT. Encoded protein: CASSALQGNTEAFF.